Presented here are 16 T cell receptor beta chains from one specimen sequenced in a study of control samples from healthy donors and cancer patients. Only in-frame clones appear in the TCRdb table, and some are missing; sequencing was by immunoSEQ multiplex PCR. The top ten clones hold around 1.3% of a sample with 170,000 or so clones, roughly 94% of them seen once. The specimen sequenced was blood. Receptor source: a woman between 18 and 29 years old in good health.

The chain joins TRBV7-2 to TRBJ2-5; perhaps TRBD2 as D (6 bases). The V end lost 5 bases, the J end lost 4 bases, and 14 bases lay between the germline ends. From germline, CDR1 is SGHTA and CDR2 FQGNSA. The CDR3 runs 14 residues. In DNA, the CDR3 is TGTGCCAGCAGCCCGGGACTTAGGAGAGAGACCCAGTACTTC. Translating gives CASSPGLRRETQYF.

V usage is TRBV7-9 and J usage is TRBJ1-3; 10 nucleotides line up with TRBD1. Losses at the gene ends were 1 base for V and 1 base for J; bases not matched to a gene: 1. The CDR3 covers 16 residues. Per the germline V gene, CDR1 is SEHNR and CDR2 is FQNEAQ (reference sequence). The CDR3 nucleotides are TGTGCCAGCAGCTTAGGGGACAGGGGTTCTGGAAACACCATATATTTT. It encodes CASSLGDRGSGNTIYF.

The chain has TRBV25-1 and TRBJ1-1, with D maybe TRBD1 (5 bases). CDR3 length equals 11 residues. Germline CDR1 and CDR2: MGHDK and SYGVNS. The ends were cut back, 3 bases at V and 14 bases at J, with 13 bases in the middle. This CDR3 reads CASSDRGLTFF. CDR3 in DNA: TGTGCCAGCAGTGATCGGGGGTTAACGTTCTTT.

The chain joins TRBV9 to TRBJ2-3; D gene ambiguous. Germline CDR1 is SGDLS and CDR2 is YYNGEE. The CDR3 length is 12 residues. V shed 0 bases and J shed 5 bases, with 4 bases lying between them. The CDR3 protein is CASSVDRDTQYF. The CDR3 DNA follows: TGTGCCAGCAGCGTAGACAGAGATACGCAGTATTTT.

The chain is built from TRBV7-2 and TRBJ1-1; D is ambiguous. The CDR3 covers 14 residues. Germline V CDR1 and CDR2: SGHTA, FQGNSA. The V end was cut by 5 bases, the J end by 4 bases, with 14 bases between. CDR3 in amino acids: CASSPSGSFTEAFF. CDR3 nucleotide sequence: TGTGCCAGCAGCCCCTCGGGATCGTTCACTGAAGCTTTCTTT.

This clone was observed once. CDR3 region: CSATEQTQYF. The CDR3 DNA follows: TGCAGTGCCACTGAGCAGACCCAGTACTTC. The V call is TRBV20-1, the J call TRBJ2-5; no clear D. The CDR3 consists of 10 residues. V was shortened by 6 bases and J by 6 bases, with 8 bases between the two germline ends. Germline CDR1 reads DFQATT; CDR2 reads SNEGSKA (reference sequence).

This clone has a single count. V is TRBV9 and J is TRBJ2-7; D is perhaps TRBD1 (6 bases). V was clipped by 0 bases and J by 7 bases, with 11 bases between them. CDR1 and CDR2 (germline): SGDLS, YYNGEE. This CDR3 has 13 amino acids. The CDR3 region has the DNA TGTGCCAGCAGCGTAGATCAGAGGGGGGAGCAGTACTTC. Translating gives CASSVDQRGEQYF.

The chain recombines TRBV7-9 with TRBJ2-2, with a tentative D call TRBD1 (6 bases). The V gene's germline CDR1 is SEHNR and CDR2 FQNEAQ (reference sequence). The CDR3 consists of 15 residues. Trimming pared 1 base from V and 3 bases from J, leaving 9 bases between. Written as DNA, the CDR3 is TGTGCCAGCAGCTTAGGACAGGTCGACACCGGGGAGCTGTTTTTT. Its protein product is CASSLGQVDTGELFF.

This sequence joins TRBV5-4 and TRBJ1-1; 10 bases fit TRBD1. V trimming: 5 bases; J trimming: 0 bases; junction bases outside the gene matches: 4. In germline, CDR1 is SGHNT, CDR2 YYREEE (reference sequence). CDR3 length equals 15 residues. CDR3 sequence reads: CASSRDRGMNTEAFF. The CDR3 nucleotides read TGTGCCAGCAGTCGGGACAGGGGAATGAACACTGAAGCTTTCTTT.

This clone was recorded only once. This rearrangement joins TRBV11-3 to TRBJ1-3; TRBD1 might be the D (5 bases). Germline CDR1 and CDR2: SGHNT and YENEEA. The V end lost 5 bases, the J end lost 4 bases, and 12 bases lay between the germline ends. This CDR3 comprises 14 residues. The CDR3 protein is CASSTTGSGNTIYF. CDR3 DNA sequence: TGTGCCAGCAGCACAACAGGATCAGGAAACACCATATATTTT.

This clone came up many times. The rearrangement joins TRBV5-1 to TRBJ1-1, with D perhaps TRBD1 (6 bases). Between the trimmed V and J ends, which lost 5 bases and 1 base, there was a span of 6 bases. CDR3 length equals 12 residues. CDR1 and CDR2 from the germline V gene are SGHRS and YFSETQ. The CDR3 coding sequence is TGCGCCAGCAGGACAGGGAACACTGAAGCTTTCTTT. It encodes CASRTGNTEAFF.

This sequence joins TRBV5-1 and TRBJ2-7, with 7 bases lining up with TRBD2. The junction had 13 bases not matched to a gene; V was cut back by 4 bases and J by 3 bases. Germline loops: CDR1 SGHRS, CDR2 YFSETQ. CDR3 length: 16 amino acids. The CDR3 DNA reads as TGCGCCAGCAGCCCGGATGGACTAGGTAGGGGCTACGAGCAGTACTTC. Translated: CASSPDGLGRGYEQYF.

This chain connects TRBV3-1 (or the pseudogene TRBV3-2) to TRBJ2-5, with D hard to call. CDR3 size: 12 residues. Deletions cut 5 bases from V and 7 bases from J, with 11 bases between. The germline V gene encodes CDR1 LGHDT and CDR2 YNNKEL (reference sequence). The CDR3 loop is CASSEALGTQYF. CDR3 coding DNA: TGTGCCAGCAGCGAAGCCCTAGGGACCCAGTACTTC.

This clone was counted between two and nine times. The CDR3, as DNA: TGTGCCAGTAGTATGAGGACTAGCGGGGGCCCAAACGAGCAGTACTTC. Translating it yields CASSMRTSGGPNEQYF. This chain joins TRBV19 and TRBJ2-7; 13 nucleotides agree with TRBD2. Looked up from germline, CDR1 is LNHDA and CDR2 is SQIVND (reference sequence). V shed 3 bases, J shed 5 bases, and the junction held 7 bases outside the gene matches. This CDR3 comprises 16 residues.

The V gene is TRBV6-6, the J gene TRBJ1-1; D is uncertain. CDR3 size: 13 residues. V dropped 6 bases and J dropped 6 bases, with 14 bases sitting between them. CDR1 and CDR2 from the germline V gene are MNHNY and SVGAGI (reference sequence). The CDR3 nucleotides read TGTGCCAGCAGCCCGTCGGGGTTGGCTGAAGCTTTCTTT. As protein: CASSPSGLAEAFF.

V and J are TRBV19 and TRBJ2-6; 9 bases agree with TRBD1. Germline V gene data show CDR1 as LNHDA and CDR2 as SQIVND (reference sequence). CDR3 length equals 16 residues. V shed 6 bases and J 2 bases; nucleotides not matched to a gene: 5. The CDR3: CASRTGGATGANVLTF. In nucleotides, the CDR3 is TGTGCCAGTAGGACAGGGGGGGCGACTGGGGCCAACGTCCTGACTTTC.